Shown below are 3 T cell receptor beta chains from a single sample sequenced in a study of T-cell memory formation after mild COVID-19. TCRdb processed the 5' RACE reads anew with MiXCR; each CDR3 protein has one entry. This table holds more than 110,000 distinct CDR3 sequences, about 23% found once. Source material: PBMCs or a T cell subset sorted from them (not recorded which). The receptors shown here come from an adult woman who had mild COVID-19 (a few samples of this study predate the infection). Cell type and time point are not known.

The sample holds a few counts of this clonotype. This chain's CDR3 is CASSLWNTGELFF. CDR3 DNA sequence: TGTGCCAGCAGCTTGTGGAACACCGGGGAGCTGTTTTTT. The chain couples TRBV7-2 to TRBJ2-2; D is unresolved. Trimming pared 3 bases from V and 1 base from J, leaving 3 bases between. The CDR3 loop spans 13 amino acids. Germline V gene sequence: CDR1 SGHTA, CDR2 FQGNSA.

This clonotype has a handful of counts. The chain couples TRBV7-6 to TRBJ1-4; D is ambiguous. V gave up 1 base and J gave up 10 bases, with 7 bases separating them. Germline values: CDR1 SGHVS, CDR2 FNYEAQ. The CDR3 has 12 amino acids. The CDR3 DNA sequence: TGTGCCAGCAGCTTAGAACCAGGAAAACTGTTTTTT. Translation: CASSLEPGKLFF.

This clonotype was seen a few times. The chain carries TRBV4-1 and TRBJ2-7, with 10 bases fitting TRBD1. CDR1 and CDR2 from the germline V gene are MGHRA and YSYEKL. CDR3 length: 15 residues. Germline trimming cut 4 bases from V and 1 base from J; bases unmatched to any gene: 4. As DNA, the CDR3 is TGCGCCAGCAGCCTTGGGACAGGGGAATCCTACGAGCAGTACTTC. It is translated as CASSLGTGESYEQYF.